This T cell receptor beta chain was sequenced during a study of blood T cell repertoires in COVID-19. The overall study: COVID-19 samples from acute and convalescent phases originated in the United States, Italy and Spain. The cDNA or gDNA used as material had been derived from T cells, B-cell-depleted T cells, or PBMCs.

Trimming stripped 3 bases from V and 3 bases from J, with 8 bases between. The CDR3 has 14 amino acids. The germline V gene has CDR1 SEHNR and CDR2 FQNEAQ (reference sequence). Followed longitudinally, the Seattle patients had been enrolled during active infection. This clone was observed a few times. Study processing details: Using reference gene primer amplification, nucleated cell counts were estimated. Profiled with immunoSEQ multiplex PCR; TCRdb holds only in-frame clones, not every one. V and J calls and clone size follow that table, whereas D and trimming were derived from the DNA. The sample records more than 300,000 clones, about nine tenths being singletons.

V is TRBV7-9 and J is TRBJ1-4; D is uncertain. Sequencing input: peripheral blood. This receptor was obtained from a woman in her fifties or sixties with COVID-19, enrolled during active disease. CDR3 DNA: TGTGCCAGCAGCTTTGACTCCCCTAATGAAAAACTGTTTTTT. Amino acid sequence: CASSFDSPNEKLFF.